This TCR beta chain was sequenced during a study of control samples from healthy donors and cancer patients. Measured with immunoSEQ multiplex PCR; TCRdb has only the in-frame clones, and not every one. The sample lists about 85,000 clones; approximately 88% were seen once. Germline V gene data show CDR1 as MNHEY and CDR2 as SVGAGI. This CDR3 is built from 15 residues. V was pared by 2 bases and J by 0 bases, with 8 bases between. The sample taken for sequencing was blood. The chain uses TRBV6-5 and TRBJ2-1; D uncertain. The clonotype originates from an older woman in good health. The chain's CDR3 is CASSYRVTSYNEQFF. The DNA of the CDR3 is TGTGCCAGCAGTTACAGGGTCACCTCCTACAATGAGCAGTTCTTC.